The sequence of this T cell receptor (beta chain) was determined in a study of blood T cell repertoires in COVID-19. The sample holds one count of this clone. J was trimmed by 2 bases and V by 2 bases; bases with no gene match: 12. The CDR3 extends over 20 amino acids. Germline V lookup: CDR1 SGDLS, CDR2 YYNGEE. Using immunoSEQ multiplex PCR, the repertoire was profiled, and TCRdb retains in-frame clones only, with some absent. This table holds about 110,000 clones, about 90% found once. The V gene is TRBV9, the J gene TRBJ2-1; 14 nucleotides line up with TRBD2. Material for sequencing was peripheral blood. This clonotype originated in a human donor in a cohort sampled during active COVID-19. The CDR3 sequence: CASSVAPRLAGGMTYNEQFF. The CDR3 DNA reads TGTGCCAGCAGCGTTGCACCTAGACTAGCGGGGGGGATGACCTACAATGAGCAGTTCTTC.